The 10 T cell receptor beta chains in this list originate from one sample, sequenced in a study of glioma-infiltrating T cells after dendritic cell vaccination. Sequencing used immunoSEQ multiplex PCR; TCRdb keeps in-frame clones, though not all of them. Of roughly 51,000 clones in the sample, over 75% were seen once. Sample: blood, taken before dendritic cell vaccination. These receptors came from a human donor with glioblastoma.

The chain employs TRBV19 and TRBJ1-1, with no clear D. The germline V gene has CDR1 LNHDA and CDR2 SQIVND (reference sequence). V lost 4 bases, J lost 1 base, and 16 bases lay in between. The CDR3 has 16 amino acids. This CDR3 reads CASSTPGTPANTEAFF. CDR3 DNA: TGTGCCAGTAGTACCCCGGGAACACCAGCGAACACTGAAGCTTTCTTT.

Only a few counts were recorded for this clone. The CDR3 sequence is CASSLGTTGGSNQPQHF. As DNA, the CDR3 is TGTGCCAGCAGCCTCGGTACGACAGGGGGAAGCAATCAGCCCCAGCATTTT. The chain links TRBV7-9 to TRBJ1-5; TRBD1 agrees at 9 bases. Germline V gene data show CDR1 as SEHNR and CDR2 as FQNEAQ (reference sequence). J gave up 1 base and V 5 bases, and 9 bases lay outside the gene matches. The CDR3 covers 17 residues.

J is TRBJ1-1 and V is TRBV27; D is unresolved. The CDR3 extends over 15 amino acids. Germline V gene data show CDR1 as MNHEY and CDR2 as SMNVEV (reference sequence). Trimming removed 5 bases at V and 5 bases at J, with 18 bases between. CDR3 bases: TGTGCCAGCAGTCAATGGGAGGGCGGTGGGACTGAAGCTTTCTTT. This encodes CASSQWEGGGTEAFF.

The V gene is TRBV7-9, the J gene TRBJ1-2; 9 nucleotides agree with TRBD1. This CDR3 comprises 14 residues. Germline loops: CDR1 SEHNR, CDR2 FQNEAQ (reference sequence). The trim removed 2 bases at V and 8 bases at J, leaving 6 bases unmatched. The CDR3 bases are TGTGCCAGCAGCTTACAGGACAGGGGCCAGGGCTACACCTTC. Translation gives CASSLQDRGQGYTF.

The V call is TRBV5-1, the J call TRBJ2-7; perhaps TRBD2 as D (5 bases). The V end was cut by 2 bases, the J end by 0 bases, with 12 bases between. The CDR3 extends over 15 amino acids. Germline V gene data show CDR1 as SGHRS and CDR2 as YFSETQ. The CDR3 sequence is CASSLLAEVSYEQYF. The CDR3 DNA is TGCGCCAGCAGCTTACTCGCGGAGGTCTCCTACGAGCAGTACTTC.

The J gene is TRBJ2-2, the V gene TRBV2; 10 bases agree with TRBD1. CDR3 size: 16 residues. V trimming: 6 bases; J trimming: 3 bases; junction bases outside the gene matches: 7. Germline assignment: CDR1 SNHLY and CDR2 FYNNEI. CDR3 sequence reads: CASRAGTGVYTGELFF. In nucleotides, the CDR3 is TGTGCCAGCAGGGCTGGGACAGGGGTTTACACCGGGGAGCTGTTTTTT.

The chain recombines TRBV30 with TRBJ1-1; TRBD1 matches 7 bases. The V gene end was trimmed by 6 bases and the J gene end by 2 bases; junction bases not matched to a gene: 24. CDR1 is GTSNPN and CDR2 is SVGIG in the germline V gene (reference sequence). The CDR3 is made up of 19 amino acids. The CDR3, as DNA: TGTGCCTGTGCGGAGGGGCAGGGGGAAAGTTTGAACCTCAACACTGAAGCTTTCTTT. It specifies CACAEGQGESLNLNTEAFF.

The J gene is TRBJ1-1, the V gene TRBV5-1, with a possible D match to TRBD1 (6 bases). This CDR3 has 14 amino acids. CDR1 and CDR2 from the germline V gene are SGHRS and YFSETQ. The V gene lost 1 base and the J gene lost 3 bases, with 10 bases spanning the gap. The CDR3 nucleotides are TGCGCCAGCAGCTTGACAGGGCTGGACACTGAAGCTTTCTTT. Its protein is CASSLTGLDTEAFF.

The chain recombines TRBV5-4 with TRBJ2-5, with 12 bases identical to TRBD1. The trim removed 0 bases at V and 6 bases at J, leaving 9 bases unmatched. The germline CDR1 and CDR2 sequences are SGHNT and YYREEE (reference sequence). The length of the CDR3 is 17 residues. The CDR3 reads CASSLVRGTGGEKTQYF. The CDR3 coding sequence is TGTGCCAGCAGCTTGGTGAGGGGGACAGGGGGCGAAAAGACCCAGTACTTC.

As regards this clone: Additional DNA sequences in this sample encode the identical CDR3. This chain links TRBV10-3 with TRBJ1-2; 8 positions match TRBD1. With V trimmed by 3 bases and J by 7 bases, 10 bases remained unmatched. Germline CDR1 reads ENHRY; CDR2 reads SYGVKD. This CDR3 comprises 15 residues. CDR3 nucleotides: TGTGCCATCAGTGAAGGACAGGGTAGGGGAGGTGGCTACACCTTC. This gives the protein CAISEGQGRGGGYTF.